One sample yielded the 20 T cell receptor beta chains listed below, sequenced in a study of blood T cell repertoires in COVID-19. Produced via immunoSEQ multiplex PCR; TCRdb's table is partial and in-frame only. Of approximately 64,000 clones in the sample, about 88% were seen once. The sequencing sample was made of peripheral blood. The receptors derive from a man in his 70s with acute or convalescent COVID-19.

This clone was counted once. The rearrangement uses TRBV11-2 and TRBJ2-3; maybe TRBD1 (6 bases). The CDR3 totals 15 residues. The V end lost 5 bases, the J end lost 4 bases, and 16 bases lay between the germline ends. Germline CDR1 SGHAT, CDR2 FQNNGV. CDR3 in DNA: TGTGCCAGCAGCCGCTTTAGGGGGATGGCAGATACGCAGTATTTT. Its translation: CASSRFRGMADTQYF.

This clone occurred a few times. The sample carries other DNA sequences with the same CDR3. This chain connects TRBV7-9 to TRBJ2-3, with D tentatively TRBD2 (7 bases). V lost 5 bases to trimming and J lost 1 base, with 16 bases between them. Germline CDR1 and CDR2: SEHNR and FQNEAQ (reference sequence). The length of the CDR3 is 16 residues. The CDR3 sequence is CASSPRGRGRTDTQYF. Here the CDR3 DNA reads TGTGCCAGCAGCCCCCGAGGGCGGGGGCGCACAGATACGCAGTATTTT.

This clone appeared a single time. V is TRBV5-5 and J is TRBJ2-5; TRBD2 might be the D (6 bases). Germline assignment: CDR1 SGHKS and CDR2 YYEKEE (reference sequence). The CDR3 spans 15 residues. V was trimmed by 4 bases and J by 1 base, leaving 14 bases between them. The CDR3 bases are TGTGCCAGCAGCCCACACTGGGACTTCCAAGAGACCCAGTACTTC. Translated: CASSPHWDFQETQYF.

The chain couples TRBV19 to TRBJ2-5, with TRBD1 identical over 10 bases. Germline lookup yields CDR1 LNHDA and CDR2 SQIVND (reference sequence). There are 14 residues in the CDR3. V shed 6 bases and J 6 bases; nucleotides not matched to a gene: 7. The CDR3 sequence is CASRPDRGLKTQYF. CDR3 nucleotides: TGTGCCAGTAGACCCGACAGGGGGCTGAAGACCCAGTACTTC.

This rearrangement joins TRBV7-9 to TRBJ1-1, with TRBD1 identical over 7 bases. Germline V gene sequence: CDR1 SEHNR, CDR2 FQNEAQ (reference sequence). CDR3 length: 14 amino acids. The V gene end was trimmed by 3 bases and the J gene end by 4 bases; junction bases not matched to a gene: 5. The CDR3 loop is CASSFGTDSTEAFF. CDR3 DNA: TGTGCCAGCAGCTTCGGGACAGATTCCACTGAAGCTTTCTTT.

CDR3 region: CASAPLESSYEQYF. The CDR3 nucleotides are TGTGCCAGCGCACCATTGGAGAGCTCCTACGAGCAGTACTTC. The genes are TRBV28 and TRBJ2-7, with D uncertain. The CDR3 runs 14 residues. With 8 bases removed from V and 0 bases from J, the gap between germline ends came to 14 bases. Germline values: CDR1 MDHEN, CDR2 SYDVKM.

The chain joins TRBV14 to TRBJ2-7; no reliable D call. CDR1 is SGHDN and CDR2 is FVKESK in the germline V gene. The CDR3 sequence is 13 residues long. Trimming cost V 6 bases and J 7 bases, with 16 bases left between them. CDR3 region: CASSRVLLGEQYF. For the CDR3, the DNA is TGTGCCAGCAGTCGCGTCCTGCTAGGAGAGCAGTACTTC. The whole variable domain, filled in from reference TRBV14 and TRBJ2-7, reads EAGVTQFPSHSVIEKGQTVTLRCDPISGHDNLYWYRRVMGKEIKFLLHFVKESKQDESGMPNNRFLAERTGGTYSTLKVQPAELEDSGVYFCASSRVLLGEQYFGPGTRLTVT.

The gene calls are TRBV7-9 and TRBJ1-5; 7 bases align to TRBD1. The CDR3 extends over 15 amino acids. Germline V gene sequence: CDR1 SEHNR, CDR2 FQNEAQ (reference sequence). J was trimmed by 3 bases and V by 3 bases; bases with no gene match: 5. The CDR3 nucleotides are TGTGCCAGCAGCTTGACAGACAGGGACAATCAGCCCCAGCATTTT. Its translation: CASSLTDRDNQPQHF.

This chain uses TRBV10-1 with TRBJ2-3, with 15 bases that match TRBD2. This CDR3 has 17 residues. Germline V lookup: CDR1 WNHNN, CDR2 SYGVQD (reference sequence). J lost 5 bases, V lost 7 bases, and 10 bases had no gene match. The CDR3 spells CASTTGTSGGRGDTQYF. The CDR3 nucleotides read TGCGCCAGCACTACCGGGACTAGCGGGGGGCGGGGAGATACGCAGTATTTT.

The chain combines TRBV6-2 or TRBV6-3 with TRBJ1-4; D call uncertain. The CDR3 totals 15 residues. CDR1 is MNHEY, CDR2 SVGEGT, per germline. V was shortened by 4 bases and J by 4 bases, with 13 bases between the two germline ends. The CDR3 DNA reads as TGTGCCAGCAGTTCTCCCTCCTCGGGTAATGAAAAACTGTTTTTT. It encodes CASSSPSSGNEKLFF.

J is TRBJ1-2 and V is TRBV2; 7 nucleotides agree with TRBD1. The CDR3 sequence is 13 residues long. Germline assignment: CDR1 SNHLY and CDR2 FYNNEI. V trimming: 7 bases; J trimming: 8 bases; junction bases outside the gene matches: 10. The CDR3 spells CASTSQGTGGYTF. Written as DNA, the CDR3 is TGTGCCAGCACCTCACAGGGGACGGGAGGCTACACCTTC.

This clone was recorded only once. The V and J genes are TRBV7-9 and TRBJ2-1; no definite D call. Germline V CDR1 and CDR2: SEHNR, FQNEAQ (reference sequence). The CDR3 spans 17 residues. V lost 4 bases, J lost 8 bases, and 24 bases lay in between. The CDR3 nucleotides are TGTGCCAGCAGCTCCACCACAAGCGACCCAAAGTCGGATGAGCAGTTCTTC. Its translation: CASSSTTSDPKSDEQFF.

This clone showed up just once. This sequence joins TRBV30 and TRBJ1-5; possibly TRBD1 for D (6 bases). V lost 3 bases to trimming and J lost 6 bases, with 12 bases between them. The CDR3 has 13 amino acids. Looked up from germline, CDR1 is GTSNPN and CDR2 is SVGIG (reference sequence). In DNA, the CDR3 is TGTGCCTGGAGCCCGGGGGGCTTTCAGCCCCAGCATTTT. It encodes CAWSPGGFQPQHF.

The table lists this clone with a count of one. This rearrangement joins TRBV6-2 or TRBV6-3 to TRBJ2-5; 10 nucleotides line up with TRBD2. CDR1 is MNHEY and CDR2 is SVGEGT in the germline V gene. CDR3 length: 14 amino acids. The J segment lost 7 bases and the V segment lost 6 bases, leaving 8 bases of the junction unmatched. CDR3 nucleotides: TGTGCCAGCAGCCCAAGCGGGGGGGCGGGGACCCAGTACTTC. Translating gives CASSPSGGAGTQYF.

The J gene is TRBJ1-2, the V gene TRBV6-4; perhaps TRBD1 as D (5 bases). Germline loops: CDR1 MRHNA, CDR2 SNTAGT. This CDR3 is built from 15 residues. Trimming shortened V by 8 bases and J by 0 bases, and 16 bases separated the two germline ends. CDR3 sequence reads: CASAPGLGPNYGYTF. CDR3 DNA sequence: TGTGCCAGCGCCCCGGGACTCGGTCCTAACTATGGCTACACCTTC.

V usage is TRBV7-2 and J usage is TRBJ2-5; the match to TRBD2 covers 16 bases. V lost 4 bases to trimming and J lost 7 bases; unmatched junction nucleotides: 9. The CDR3 runs 17 residues. CDR1 and CDR2 from the germline V gene are SGHTA and FQGNSA. The CDR3 region has the DNA TGTGCCAGCAGCTCCCCGGGACTAGCGGGGGGGCGGGGGACCCAGTACTTC. Translation gives CASSSPGLAGGRGTQYF.

The CDR3 here is CASSWGGQNYGYTF. DNA for the CDR3: TGTGCCAGCAGCTGGGGCGGACAGAACTATGGCTACACCTTC. The rearrangement links TRBV5-4 to TRBJ1-2; tentatively, D is TRBD1 (6 bases). The germline V gene encodes CDR1 SGHNT and CDR2 YYREEE (reference sequence). With 3 bases removed from V and 2 bases from J, the gap between germline ends came to 11 bases. The CDR3 length is 14 residues.

This chain uses TRBV29-1 with TRBJ2-3; TRBD2 aligns across 7 bases. With V trimmed by 4 bases and J by 0 bases, 7 bases remained unmatched. Looked up from germline, CDR1 is SQVTM and CDR2 is ANQGSEA. The CDR3 is made up of 15 amino acids. The CDR3 region is CSVVGGYESTDTQYF. The DNA for the CDR3 is TGCAGCGTTGTGGGGGGGTACGAGAGCACAGATACGCAGTATTTT.

The chain is built from TRBV2 and TRBJ2-5; no clear D gene. Germline V lookup: CDR1 SNHLY, CDR2 FYNNEI. CDR3 size: 15 residues. The V and J ends lost 3 bases and 5 bases respectively, with 16 bases between them. This chain's CDR3 is CASSDPTAPGETQYF. Here the CDR3 DNA reads TGTGCCAGCAGTGACCCGACCGCTCCGGGTGAGACCCAGTACTTC.

The J gene is TRBJ2-5, the V gene TRBV7-9; 7 nucleotides align to TRBD1. With V trimmed by 3 bases and J by 9 bases, 19 bases remained unmatched. CDR3 length: 17 residues. Germline assignment: CDR1 SEHNR and CDR2 FQNEAQ (reference sequence). This CDR3 is CASSFPGDRQSRRAQYF. CDR3 bases: TGTGCCAGCAGCTTCCCTGGGGACAGACAATCGCGCCGGGCCCAGTACTTC. The whole variable domain, filled in from reference TRBV7-9 and TRBJ2-5, reads DTGVSQNPRHKITKRGQNVTFRCDPISEHNRLYWYRQTLGQGPEFLTYFQNEAQLEKSRLLSDRFSAERPKGSFSTLEIQRTEQGDSAMYLCASSFPGDRQSRRAQYFGPGTRLLVL.